The 6 T cell receptor beta chains listed next were all sequenced from one sample in a study of tumor and adjacent non-tumor tissue in lung cancer. No cell sorting was done before RNA was extracted from the tissue. Three rounds of nested PCR, following a modified ARM-PCR protocol, produced the TCRbeta library. Each CDR3 protein is one row after TCRdb ran MiXCR on the multiplex PCR reads. The sample comprises about 93,000 distinct CDR3 sequences, about 66% of which are singletons, and about a sixth rests with the top ten. Sequenced material: lung tumor tissue. These receptor sequences come from a man aged 55 to 70 with non-small cell lung cancer.

This clonotype was detected many times. The V and J genes are TRBV20-1 and TRBJ2-3; D is unresolved. V lost 0 bases and J 4 bases, leaving 11 bases between the germline ends. Germline V gene lookup returns CDR1 DFQATT and CDR2 SNEGSKA (reference sequence). The CDR3 consists of 14 residues. CDR3 protein: CSARDRQVPDTQYF. CDR3 nucleotides: TGCAGTGCTAGAGATAGGCAGGTACCAGATACGCAGTATTTT.

The table lists this clonotype with many counts. The chain joins TRBV7-9 to TRBJ2-3; the match to TRBD2 covers 8 bases. The CDR3 covers 16 residues. Germline CDR1 is SEHNR and CDR2 is FQNEAQ (reference sequence). V trimming: 5 bases; J trimming: 6 bases; junction bases outside the gene matches: 13. The CDR3 sequence is CASSPDAGGRKDTQYF. Written as DNA, the CDR3 is TGTGCCAGCAGCCCCGATGCGGGGGGACGAAAGGATACGCAGTATTTT.

This chain joins TRBV5-1 and TRBJ1-1; no definite D call. This CDR3 contains 11 residues. The V and J ends lost 5 bases and 1 base respectively, with 3 bases between them. Germline V CDR1 and CDR2: SGHRS, YFSETQ. The CDR3 region has the DNA TGCGCCAGCAGAGAGAACACTGAAGCTTTCTTT. It is translated as CASRENTEAFF.

For this clonotype: The CDR3 carries no conserved terminal phenylalanine or tryptophan, so it likely arises from a read error. No DNA is shown, since the ends of the CDR3 on it are uncertain; the CDR3 is the one TCRdb lists. The chain joins TRBV6-2 or TRBV6-3 to TRBJ2-1; TRBD2 was called by the table and not checked on the DNA. Per germline, CDR1 MNHEY and CDR2 SVGEGT. The CDR3 adds up to 16 amino acids, both ends counted. CDR3 loop: CASSTPIIAGDNGQLI.

This clonotype was observed once. A junction end diverges from the germline sequence, so it may reflect a read error. The chain links TRBV12-3 or TRBV12-4 to TRBJ2-7; 11 bases line up with TRBD1. The CDR3 is 13 amino acids. DNA for the CDR3: TGTACCAGCAGTCGGACAGGGGGCGTAGAGCAGTACTTC. This encodes CTSSRTGGVEQYF.

This clonotype appeared many times. The genes are TRBV5-4 and TRBJ2-7; 10 positions match TRBD1. The CDR3 totals 14 residues. Trimming removed 3 bases from V and 5 bases from J; junction bases left unmatched: 5. CDR1 and CDR2 (germline): SGHNT, YYREEE (reference sequence). The CDR3 here is CASSWGTGENEQYF. CDR3 DNA sequence: TGTGCCAGCAGCTGGGGGACAGGGGAAAACGAGCAGTACTTC.